This paragraph reports one T cell receptor beta chain. Patients had blood sampled at baseline and again on cycle 4 day 1 and cycle 7 day 1. This record belongs to a study of OX40 agonist ivuxolimab in advanced cancers. Overall study: As their treatment, patients were administered ivuxolimab, an agonistic anti-OX40 (CD134) antibody.

The ends were cut back, 5 bases at V and 5 bases at J, with 16 bases in the middle. CDR1 is MNHEY and CDR2 is SMNVEV in the germline V gene (reference sequence). The CDR3 length is 14 residues. Assay: immunoSEQ multiplex PCR; the TCRdb copy retains only in-frame clones and omits some. The table lists approximately 94,000 clones, 80% to 95% of them singletons. The source of this sequence is an adult with an advanced solid tumor such as melanoma, head and neck, liver or kidney cancer. This chain links TRBV27 with TRBJ2-7; tentative D call: TRBD2 (6 bases). Material: CD4+ or CD8+ T cells sorted from blood, obtained in a trial of the OX40 agonist ivuxolimab. The CDR3 protein is CASSPGHGGNEQYF. CDR3 sequence (DNA): TGTGCCAGCAGTCCCGGACACGGAGGGAACGAGCAGTACTTC.